This T cell receptor beta chain was profiled in a study of cytomegalovirus exposure and HLA in healthy donors. PCR employed 60 Vbeta and 13 Jbeta primers. Generated by immunoSEQ multiplex PCR, the TCRdb table keeps only in-frame clones and is missing some. The data contain about 190,000 clones, roughly 77% of them singletons. Sequencing input: PBMCs. The source is a young man in good health and CMV-seropositive.

In DNA, the CDR3 is TGTGCCAGCGGGGCGGGAGGGCCGACCGGGGAGCTGTTTTTT. Protein product: CASGAGGPTGELFF. The rearrangement joins TRBV9 to TRBJ2-2, with 9 nucleotides matching TRBD2. With V trimmed by 7 bases and J by 5 bases, 6 bases remained unmatched. CDR1 is SGDLS and CDR2 is YYNGEE in the germline V gene. There are 14 residues in the CDR3.